This T cell receptor beta chain emerged from a study of prognosis after radiotherapy for stage I lung cancer. The overall study: Some 14 of the patients were found to have newly diagnosed primary stage I lung tumors, and five were living with oligometastatic NSCLC after surgical resection of the primary tumor.

Remarks on this clonotype: A read error is the likely source, as a far larger clone sits one nucleotide away.

Genomic DNA yielded TCR beta CDR3, amplified by two-round multiplex PCR. The first round of PCR was done with primers that matched each TRBV and TRBJ gene. TCRdb reprocessed the multiplex PCR reads via MiXCR and lists one record per CDR3 protein. This table holds over 14,000 distinct CDR3 sequences, about a quarter found once. V was clipped by 6 bases and J by 0 bases, with 12 bases between them. The CDR3 sequence is 16 residues long. Germline CDR1 reads MRHNA; CDR2 reads SNTAGT. This TCR derives from a donor aged 50 or older with non-small cell lung cancer. Sequencing was performed on PBMCs, taken before or after stereotactic body radiation therapy (not recorded which). The rearrangement joins TRBV6-4 to TRBJ2-6; D is uncertain. The CDR3 is CASSRKTVSGANVLTF. The CDR3 DNA follows: TGTGCCAGCAGCCGCAAGACCGTCTCTGGGGCCAACGTCCTGACTTTC.